This T cell receptor (beta chain) emerged from a study of T cell responses to AZD1222 COVID-19 vaccine. Regarding the study as a whole: Donors skewed white British and female; clonal diversity was possibly underestimated. Regions 160-218 and 743-854 held dominance among vaccine-associated CD4 TCRs, which spanned spike.

On this clone itself: What it binds is unknown.

Data came from immunoSEQ multiplex PCR; TCRdb stores just in-frame clones and leaves some out. The sample includes about 100,000 clones, around 87% of them seen just once. Per germline, CDR1 LNHDA and CDR2 SQIVND (reference sequence). Trimming took 8 bases from V and 7 from J; bases not matched to a gene: 4. There are 12 residues in the CDR3. The gene calls are TRBV19 and TRBJ2-2; 7 bases agree with TRBD1. The sample was peripheral blood, taken 28 days after the second AZD1222 dose. This receptor was taken from an adult who received the AZD1222 COVID-19 vaccine. CDR3 coding DNA: TGTGCCAGTTTCCAGGGGGTCGGGGAGCTGTTTTTT. Translated: CASFQGVGELFF.